The sequence of this TCR beta chain was determined in a study of cytomegalovirus exposure and HLA in healthy donors. The wider study: The roughly 100 million unique TCR beta sequences, from about 179 million T cells, were found by an earlier analysis. Broader study findings: Later analysis identified 16,951 TCR beta sequences associated with HLA alleles, using a false discovery rate threshold of 0.05.

60 Vbeta and 13 Jbeta primers were used in PCR. Only in-frame clones appear in the TCRdb table, and some are missing; sequencing was by immunoSEQ multiplex PCR. The sample holds 150,000 to 200,000 clones, 70% to 90% seen once. As for this clone: Antigen unknown.

CDR1 and CDR2 from the germline V gene are MNHNS and SASEGT. Trimming at V came to 7 bases and at J to 5 bases, leaving 10 bases not matched to a gene. The CDR3 has 14 residues. The chain recombines TRBV6-1 with TRBJ2-5, with 7 positions matching TRBD1. The clonotype originates from a woman aged 18-30 years in good health and CMV-seronegative. Sequenced input: PBMCs. This CDR3 is CASKTSQGRETQYF. CDR3 nucleotide sequence: TGTGCCAGCAAGACGTCACAGGGGCGGGAGACCCAGTACTTC.